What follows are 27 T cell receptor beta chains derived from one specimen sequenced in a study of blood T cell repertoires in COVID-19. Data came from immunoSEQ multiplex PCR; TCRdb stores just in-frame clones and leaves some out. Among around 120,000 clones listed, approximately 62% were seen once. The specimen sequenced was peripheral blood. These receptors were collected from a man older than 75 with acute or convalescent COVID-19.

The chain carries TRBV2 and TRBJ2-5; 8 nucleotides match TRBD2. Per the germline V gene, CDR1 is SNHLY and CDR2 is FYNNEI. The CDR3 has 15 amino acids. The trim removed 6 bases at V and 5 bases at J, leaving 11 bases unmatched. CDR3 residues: CASRASGSAWETQYF. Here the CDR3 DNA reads TGTGCCAGCAGAGCAAGCGGGAGTGCGTGGGAGACCCAGTACTTC.

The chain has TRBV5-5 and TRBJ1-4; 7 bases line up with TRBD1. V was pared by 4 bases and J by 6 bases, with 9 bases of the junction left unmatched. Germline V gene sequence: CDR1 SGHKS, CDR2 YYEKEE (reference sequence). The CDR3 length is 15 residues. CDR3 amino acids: CASSRRTGGYEKLFF. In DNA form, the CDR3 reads TGTGCCAGCAGCCGACGGACAGGTGGTTATGAAAAACTGTTTTTT.

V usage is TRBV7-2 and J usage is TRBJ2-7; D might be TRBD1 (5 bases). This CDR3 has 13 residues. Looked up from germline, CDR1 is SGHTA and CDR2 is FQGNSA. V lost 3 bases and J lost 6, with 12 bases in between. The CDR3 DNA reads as TGTGCCAGCAGCTTCGGCAGGGCGGCCGAGCAGTACTTC. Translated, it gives CASSFGRAAEQYF.

CDR3 nucleotide sequence: TGTGCCAGCAGCCAAGCAGGGGGTGCGGACCAGCCCCAGCATTTT. Its protein product is CASSQAGGADQPQHF. The chain couples TRBV3-1 (or the pseudogene TRBV3-2) to TRBJ1-5, with 7 bases lining up with TRBD1. Germline V gene lookup returns CDR1 LGHDT and CDR2 YNNKEL (reference sequence). With V trimmed by 1 base and J by 7 bases, 7 bases remained unmatched. The length of the CDR3 is 15 residues.

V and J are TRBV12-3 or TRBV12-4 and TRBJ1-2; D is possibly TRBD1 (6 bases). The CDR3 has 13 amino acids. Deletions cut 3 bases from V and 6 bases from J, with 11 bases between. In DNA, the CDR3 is TGTGCCAGCAGTTTCATGGCAGGGGATGGCTACACCTTC. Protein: CASSFMAGDGYTF.

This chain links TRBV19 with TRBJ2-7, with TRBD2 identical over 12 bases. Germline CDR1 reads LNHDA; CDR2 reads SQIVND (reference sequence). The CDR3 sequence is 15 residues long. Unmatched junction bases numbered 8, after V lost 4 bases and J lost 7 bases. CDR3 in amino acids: CASSTLAGGPREQYF. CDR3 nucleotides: TGTGCCAGTAGTACTCTAGCGGGAGGGCCTCGGGAGCAGTACTTC.

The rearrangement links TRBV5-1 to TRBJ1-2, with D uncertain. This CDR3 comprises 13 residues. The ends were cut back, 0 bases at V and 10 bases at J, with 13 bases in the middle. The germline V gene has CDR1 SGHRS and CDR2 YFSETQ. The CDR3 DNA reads TGCGCCAGCAGCTTGGCGGCGGCTGGCGACTACACCTTC. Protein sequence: CASSLAAAGDYTF.

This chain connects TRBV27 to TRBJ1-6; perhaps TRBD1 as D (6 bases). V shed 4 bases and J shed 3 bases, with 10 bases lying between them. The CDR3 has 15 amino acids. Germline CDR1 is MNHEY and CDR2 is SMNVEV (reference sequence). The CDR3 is CASSSKTGYNSPLHF. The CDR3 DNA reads TGTGCCAGCAGTTCGAAGACAGGCTATAATTCACCCCTCCACTTT.

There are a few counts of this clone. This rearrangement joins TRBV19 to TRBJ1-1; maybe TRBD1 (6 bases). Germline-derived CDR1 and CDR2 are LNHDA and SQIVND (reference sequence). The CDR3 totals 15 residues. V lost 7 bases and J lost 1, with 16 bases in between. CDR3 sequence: CASNSYGGANTEAFF. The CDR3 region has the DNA TGTGCCAGTAACTCATATGGGGGGGCGAACACTGAAGCTTTCTTT.

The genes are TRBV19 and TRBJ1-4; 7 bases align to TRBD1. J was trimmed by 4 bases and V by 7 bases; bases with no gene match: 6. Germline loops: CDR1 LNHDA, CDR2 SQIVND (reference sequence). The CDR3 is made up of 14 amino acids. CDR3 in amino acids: CASTGTDHNEKLFF. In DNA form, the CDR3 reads TGTGCCAGTACCGGGACAGACCATAATGAAAAACTGTTTTTT.

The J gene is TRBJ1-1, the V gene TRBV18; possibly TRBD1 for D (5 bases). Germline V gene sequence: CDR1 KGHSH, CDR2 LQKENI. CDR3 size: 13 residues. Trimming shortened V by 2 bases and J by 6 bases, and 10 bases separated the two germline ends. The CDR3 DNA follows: TGTGCCAGCTCACCATACGCAGGGTCTGAAGCTTTCTTT. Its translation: CASSPYAGSEAFF.

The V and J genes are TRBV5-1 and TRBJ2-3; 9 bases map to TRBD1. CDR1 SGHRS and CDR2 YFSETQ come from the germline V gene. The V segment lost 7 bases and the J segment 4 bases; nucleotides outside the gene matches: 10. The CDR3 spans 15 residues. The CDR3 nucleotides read TGCGCCAGCCAAGAGCCGGGACAGGGAGCAGATACGCAGTATTTT. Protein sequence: CASQEPGQGADTQYF.

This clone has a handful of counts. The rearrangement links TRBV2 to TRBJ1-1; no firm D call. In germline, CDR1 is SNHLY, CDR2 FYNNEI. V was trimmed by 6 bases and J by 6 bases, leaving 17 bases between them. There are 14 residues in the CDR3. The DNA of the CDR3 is TGTGCCAGCAGGGGAGGAGGGCTTGGGGCTGAAGCTTTCTTT. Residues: CASRGGGLGAEAFF.

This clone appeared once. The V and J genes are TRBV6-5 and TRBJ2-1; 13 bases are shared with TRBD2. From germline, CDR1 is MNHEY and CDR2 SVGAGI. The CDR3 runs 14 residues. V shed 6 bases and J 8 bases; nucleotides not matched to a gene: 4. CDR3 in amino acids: CASSRLAGGYEQFF. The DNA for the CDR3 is TGTGCCAGCAGCAGACTAGCGGGAGGCTATGAGCAGTTCTTC.

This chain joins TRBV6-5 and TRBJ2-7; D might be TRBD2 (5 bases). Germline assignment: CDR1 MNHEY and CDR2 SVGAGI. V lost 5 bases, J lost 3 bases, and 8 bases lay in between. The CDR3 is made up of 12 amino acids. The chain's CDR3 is CASSPGVYEQYF. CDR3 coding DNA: TGTGCCAGCAGTCCCGGGGTCTACGAGCAGTACTTC.

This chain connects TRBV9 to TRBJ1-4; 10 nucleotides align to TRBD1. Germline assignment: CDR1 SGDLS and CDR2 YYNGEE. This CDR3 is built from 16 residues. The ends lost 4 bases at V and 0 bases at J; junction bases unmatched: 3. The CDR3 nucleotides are TGTGCCAGCAGCATGGGACAGGGGCCAACTAATGAAAAACTGTTTTTT. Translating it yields CASSMGQGPTNEKLFF.

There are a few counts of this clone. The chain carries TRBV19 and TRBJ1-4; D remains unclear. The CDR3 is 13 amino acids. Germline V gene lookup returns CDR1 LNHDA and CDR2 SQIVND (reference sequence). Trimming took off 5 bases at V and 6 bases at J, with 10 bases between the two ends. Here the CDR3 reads CASSWAMDEKLFF. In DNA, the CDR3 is TGTGCCAGTAGTTGGGCAATGGATGAAAAACTGTTTTTT.

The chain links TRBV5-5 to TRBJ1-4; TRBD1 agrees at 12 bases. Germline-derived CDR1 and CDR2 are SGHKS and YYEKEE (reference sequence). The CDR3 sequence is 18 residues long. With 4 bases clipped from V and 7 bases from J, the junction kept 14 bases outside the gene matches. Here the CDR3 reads CASSTYPGQGAKGEKLFF. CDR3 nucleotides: TGTGCCAGCAGCACCTATCCGGGACAGGGGGCGAAGGGTGAAAAACTGTTTTTT. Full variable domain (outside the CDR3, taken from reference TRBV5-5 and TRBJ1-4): DAGVTQSPTHLIKTRGQQVTLRCSPISGHKSVSWYQQVLGQGPQFIFQYYEKEERGRGNFPDRFSARQFPNYSSELNVNALLLGDSALYLCASSTYPGQGAKGEKLFFGSGTQLSVL.

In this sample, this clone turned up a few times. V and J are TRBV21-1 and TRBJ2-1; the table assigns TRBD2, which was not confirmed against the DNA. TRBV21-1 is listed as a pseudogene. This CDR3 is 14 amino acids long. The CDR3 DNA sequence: TGTGCCAGCAGCAAAGGTCGGGGAGTGAATGAGCAGTTCTTC. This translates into CASSKGRGVNEQFF.

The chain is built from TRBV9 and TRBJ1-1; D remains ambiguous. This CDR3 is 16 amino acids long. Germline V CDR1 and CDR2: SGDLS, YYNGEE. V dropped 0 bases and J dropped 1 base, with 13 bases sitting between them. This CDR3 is CASSVASPAENTEAFF. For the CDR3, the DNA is TGTGCCAGCAGCGTAGCATCCCCCGCAGAGAACACTGAAGCTTTCTTT.

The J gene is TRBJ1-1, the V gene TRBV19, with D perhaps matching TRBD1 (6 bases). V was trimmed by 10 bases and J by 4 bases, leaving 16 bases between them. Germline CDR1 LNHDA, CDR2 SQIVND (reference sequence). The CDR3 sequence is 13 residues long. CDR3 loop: CATRPDRTTEAFF. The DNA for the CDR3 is TGTGCCACCAGACCCGACAGGACCACTGAAGCTTTCTTT.

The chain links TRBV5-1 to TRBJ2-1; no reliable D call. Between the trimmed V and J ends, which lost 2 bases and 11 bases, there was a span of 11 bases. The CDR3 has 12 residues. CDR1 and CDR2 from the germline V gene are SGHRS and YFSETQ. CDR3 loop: CASSLYEQQQFF. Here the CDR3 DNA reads TGCGCCAGCAGCTTATACGAACAGCAGCAGTTCTTC.

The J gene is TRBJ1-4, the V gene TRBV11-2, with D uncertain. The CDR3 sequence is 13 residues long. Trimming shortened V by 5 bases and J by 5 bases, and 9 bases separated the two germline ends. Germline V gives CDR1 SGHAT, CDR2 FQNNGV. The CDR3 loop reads CASSPLVNEKLFF. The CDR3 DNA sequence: TGTGCCAGCAGCCCCTTAGTGAATGAAAAACTGTTTTTT.

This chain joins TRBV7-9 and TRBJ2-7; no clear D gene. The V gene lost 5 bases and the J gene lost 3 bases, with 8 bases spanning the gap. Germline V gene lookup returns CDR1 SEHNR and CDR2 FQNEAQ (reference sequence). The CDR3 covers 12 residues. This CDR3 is CASSPLGYEQYF. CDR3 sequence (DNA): TGTGCCAGCAGCCCACTTGGCTACGAGCAGTACTTC.

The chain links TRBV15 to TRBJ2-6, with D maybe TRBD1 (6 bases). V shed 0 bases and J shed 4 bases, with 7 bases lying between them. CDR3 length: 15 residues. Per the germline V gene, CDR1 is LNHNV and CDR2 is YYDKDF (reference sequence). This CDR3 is CATSREQGGANVLTF. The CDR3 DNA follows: TGTGCCACCAGCAGAGAACAGGGCGGGGCCAACGTCCTGACTTTC.

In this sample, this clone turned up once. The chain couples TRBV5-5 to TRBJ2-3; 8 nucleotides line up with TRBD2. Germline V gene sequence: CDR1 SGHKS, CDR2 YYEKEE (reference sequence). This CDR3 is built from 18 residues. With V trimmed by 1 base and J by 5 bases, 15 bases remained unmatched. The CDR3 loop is CASSLRGLSGRVEDTQYF. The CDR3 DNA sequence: TGTGCCAGCAGCTTGAGGGGACTAAGCGGGAGAGTTGAAGATACGCAGTATTTT.

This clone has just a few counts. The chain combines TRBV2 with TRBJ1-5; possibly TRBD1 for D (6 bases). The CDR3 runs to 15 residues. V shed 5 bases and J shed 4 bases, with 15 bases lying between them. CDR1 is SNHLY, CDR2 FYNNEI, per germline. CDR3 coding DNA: TGTGCCAGCAGTCTTTACGGGACAAAAAATCAGCCCCAGCATTTT. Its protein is CASSLYGTKNQPQHF.